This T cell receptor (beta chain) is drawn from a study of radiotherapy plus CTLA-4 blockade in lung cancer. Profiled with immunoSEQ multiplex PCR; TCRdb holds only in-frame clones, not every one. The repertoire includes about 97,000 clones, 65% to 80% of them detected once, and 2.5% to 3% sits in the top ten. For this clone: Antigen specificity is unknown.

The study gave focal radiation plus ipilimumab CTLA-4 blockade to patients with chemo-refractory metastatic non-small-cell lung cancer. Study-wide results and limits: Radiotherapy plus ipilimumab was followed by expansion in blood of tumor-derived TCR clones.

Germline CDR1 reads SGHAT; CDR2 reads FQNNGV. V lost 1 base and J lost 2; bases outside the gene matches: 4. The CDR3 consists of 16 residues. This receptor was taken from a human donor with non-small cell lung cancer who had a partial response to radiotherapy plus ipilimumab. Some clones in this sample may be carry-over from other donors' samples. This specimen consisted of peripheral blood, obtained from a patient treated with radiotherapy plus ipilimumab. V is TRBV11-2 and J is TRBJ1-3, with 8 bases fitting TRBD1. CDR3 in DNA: TGTGCCAGCAGCTTAGGACAGGGGTCCCCTGGAAACACCATATATTTT. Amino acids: CASSLGQGSPGNTIYF.